One sample yielded the 25 T cell receptor beta chains listed below, sequenced in a study of cytomegalovirus exposure and HLA in healthy donors. This PCR relied on a set of 60 Vbeta primers and 13 Jbeta primers. Some clones are missing from TCRdb's copy, which holds only in-frame ones; the method was immunoSEQ multiplex PCR. This table holds fewer than 95,000 clones, roughly two thirds found once. Sequenced input: PBMCs. Every receptor here comes from a woman aged 35 to 49 in good health and CMV-seropositive.

J is TRBJ2-5 and V is TRBV5-1, with 9 bases aligning to TRBD1. The length of the CDR3 is 15 residues. Per the germline V gene, CDR1 is SGHRS and CDR2 is YFSETQ. The V segment lost 0 bases and the J segment 7 bases; nucleotides outside the gene matches: 7. The DNA of the CDR3 is TGCGCCAGCAGCTTGGATACAGGGGGCCGGGGGACCCAGTACTTC. Its protein is CASSLDTGGRGTQYF.

This clone was seen more than once but under ten times. The chain is built from TRBV18 and TRBJ2-7, with 7 bases lining up with TRBD1. V gave up 8 bases and J gave up 2 bases; unmatched junction bases: 9. The germline V gene has CDR1 KGHSH and CDR2 LQKENI. The CDR3 consists of 14 residues. CDR3 in DNA: TGTGCCAGCGGAGAGACAGGGATGACCTACGAGCAGTACTTC. Its translation is CASGETGMTYEQYF.

This sequence joins TRBV11-3 and TRBJ1-5, with D perhaps matching TRBD1 (6 bases). V lost 5 bases, J lost 0 bases, and 20 bases lay in between. The CDR3 has 18 residues. Germline V gives CDR1 SGHNT, CDR2 YENEEA. The CDR3 is CASSPRDTPFVSNQPQHF. CDR3 nucleotides: TGTGCCAGCAGCCCCCGGGACACACCTTTCGTTAGCAATCAGCCCCAGCATTTT.

V and J are TRBV7-2 and TRBJ1-4; D is unclear. Germline assignment: CDR1 SGHTA and CDR2 FQGNSA. This CDR3 has 14 amino acids. The V end was cut by 3 bases, the J end by 0 bases, with 5 bases between. The CDR3 DNA reads TGTGCCAGCAGCTTGTCTGCAACTAATGAAAAACTGTTTTTT. It encodes CASSLSATNEKLFF.

The V and J genes are TRBV6-5 and TRBJ2-1; D perhaps matches TRBD1 (6 bases). Trimming took off 6 bases at V and 7 bases at J, with 10 bases between the two ends. This CDR3 spans 12 amino acids. Germline lookup yields CDR1 MNHEY and CDR2 SVGAGI. The CDR3 DNA is TGTGCCAGCAGCGACAGGACGAATGAGCAGTTCTTC. Translation: CASSDRTNEQFF.

CDR3 nucleotides: TGTGCCAGCACCCCGGCCGGGACAATGAGTTCACCCCTCCACTTT. It translates to CASTPAGTMSSPLHF. The chain carries TRBV28 and TRBJ1-6; a weak D match, TRBD1 (6 bases). The germline CDR1 and CDR2 sequences are MDHEN and SYDVKM. The CDR3 loop spans 15 amino acids. The V and J ends lost 7 bases and 9 bases respectively, with 19 bases between them.

The chain combines TRBV7-3 with TRBJ1-1; 9 nucleotides align to TRBD1. Germline V gene lookup returns CDR1 SGHTA and CDR2 FQGTGA. The CDR3 covers 14 residues. J was trimmed by 4 bases and V by 5 bases; bases with no gene match: 5. The CDR3 loop reads CASSAGGQGTEAFF. The CDR3 region has the DNA TGTGCCAGCAGCGCAGGGGGACAGGGCACTGAAGCTTTCTTT.

This clone was counted only a few times. The rearrangement uses TRBV5-6 and TRBJ1-1; D is possibly TRBD1 (6 bases). V lost 3 bases to trimming and J lost 3 bases, with 12 bases between them. The CDR3 covers 14 residues. The germline V gene has CDR1 SGHDT and CDR2 YYEEEE. The CDR3 protein is CASSSLGGDTEAFF. DNA of the CDR3: TGTGCCAGCAGCTCCCTAGGGGGGGACACTGAAGCTTTCTTT.

The chain links TRBV5-1 to TRBJ2-2; D is unclear. From germline, CDR1 is SGHRS and CDR2 YFSETQ. V lost 5 bases to trimming and J lost 2 bases, with 10 bases between them. The CDR3 length is 14 residues. The CDR3 loop reads CASRNLGNTGELFF. CDR3 DNA: TGCGCCAGCAGAAATTTGGGCAACACCGGGGAGCTGTTTTTT. Full variable domain (missing parts from reference TRBV5-1 and TRBJ2-2): KAGVTQTPRYLIKTRGQQVTLSCSPISGHRSVSWYQQTPGQGLQFLFEYFSETQRNKGNFPGRFSGRQFSNSRSEMNVSTLELGDSALYLCASRNLGNTGELFFGEGSRLTVL.

This clone was seen more than once but under ten times. This chain uses TRBV18 with TRBJ2-7, with a possible D match to TRBD2 (6 bases). Germline V gene data show CDR1 as KGHSH and CDR2 as LQKENI. V was trimmed by 2 bases and J by 7 bases, leaving 21 bases between them. The CDR3 is 16 residues long. The CDR3 spells CASSPISSGLSGEQYF. The CDR3 DNA reads as TGTGCCAGCTCACCAATTAGTAGTGGATTAAGCGGGGAGCAGTACTTC. Combining the CDR3 with reference TRBV18 and TRBJ2-7 gives the whole variable domain NAGVMQNPRHLVRRRGQEARLRCSPMKGHSHVYWYRQLPEEGLKFMVYLQKENIIDESGMPKERFSAEFPKEGPSILRIQQVVRGDSAAYFCASSPISSGLSGEQYFGPGTRLTVT.

This sequence joins TRBV7-2 and TRBJ2-1; D is unclear. The CDR3 extends over 14 amino acids. V lost 1 base and J 7 bases, leaving 11 bases between the germline ends. CDR1 and CDR2 (germline): SGHTA, FQGNSA. The CDR3 is CASSLELVANEQFF. CDR3 DNA sequence: TGTGCCAGCAGCTTAGAGTTAGTTGCAAATGAGCAGTTCTTC.

In DNA form, the CDR3 reads TGTGCCAGCAGCGTAGAAGGACAGGGGGGTGTCTATGGCTACACCTTC. Translated, it gives CASSVEGQGGVYGYTF. The chain links TRBV9 to TRBJ1-2; 10 bases align to TRBD1. Germline CDR1 is SGDLS and CDR2 is YYNGEE. The ends lost 0 bases at V and 4 bases at J; junction bases unmatched: 6. The CDR3 is made up of 16 amino acids.

The chain links TRBV6-1 to TRBJ2-7, with TRBD1 matching over 9 bases. This CDR3 is built from 15 residues. V shed 3 bases, J shed 0 bases, and the junction held 3 bases outside the gene matches. Looked up from germline, CDR1 is MNHNS and CDR2 is SASEGT. The CDR3 nucleotides are TGTGCCAGCAGTGATTTGGGACAGGGCTCCTACGAGCAGTACTTC. Amino acid sequence: CASSDLGQGSYEQYF.

The rearrangement links TRBV21-1 to TRBJ2-7; TRBD1, the table's D call, was not compared with the DNA. TRBV21-1 is marked as a pseudogene. CDR3 size: 10 residues. The DNA of the CDR3 is TGTGCCCCGTACAGGAACGAGCAGTACTTC. It is translated as CAPYRNEQYF.

The chain links TRBV5-1 to TRBJ2-6; the match to TRBD1 covers 9 bases. The CDR3 is 19 amino acids. Germline assignment: CDR1 SGHRS and CDR2 YFSETQ. Unmatched junction bases numbered 14, after V lost 4 bases and J lost 3 bases. CDR3 sequence (DNA): TGCGCCAGCAGCCTGGACAGGGGCCCTTCACGAGATGGGGCCAACGTCCTGACTTTC. As protein: CASSLDRGPSRDGANVLTF.

This chain connects TRBV10-1 to TRBJ1-2; D may be TRBD1 (6 bases). V was pared by 11 bases and J by 7 bases, with 20 bases between. There are 13 residues in the CDR3. Germline CDR1 and CDR2: WNHNN and SYGVQD (reference sequence). The chain's CDR3 is CARHQGTGFGYTF. The CDR3 coding sequence is TGCGCCCGCCATCAGGGCACAGGGTTTGGCTACACCTTC.

The chain uses TRBV5-8 and TRBJ1-1, with a weak D call TRBD1 (6 bases). The V end lost 3 bases, the J end lost 0 bases, and 6 bases lay between the germline ends. CDR1 and CDR2 (germline): SGHTS, YDEGEE. The CDR3 sequence is 13 residues long. The CDR3 loop is CASSWTVNTEAFF. The CDR3 nucleotides read TGTGCCAGCAGCTGGACAGTGAACACTGAAGCTTTCTTT.

This clone has ten or more counts. The chain links TRBV7-9 to TRBJ2-3, with D possibly TRBD2 on 6 matching bases. The V end was cut by 0 bases, the J end by 3 bases, with 7 bases between. The CDR3 contains 14 residues. Per germline, CDR1 SEHNR and CDR2 FQNEAQ (reference sequence). The CDR3 DNA sequence: TGTGCCAGCAGCTTAGCGGGGGGAACAGATACGCAGTATTTT. Translating gives CASSLAGGTDTQYF.

The rearrangement links TRBV4-1 to TRBJ2-5; D possibly corresponds to TRBD2 (6 bases). The CDR3 runs 18 residues. The germline V and J ends were trimmed by 4 bases and 4 bases, with 25 bases remaining between them. CDR1 MGHRA and CDR2 YSYEKL come from the germline V gene. CDR3 nucleotide sequence: TGCGCCAGCAGCCCCCTTGGGCTAGCTGGCGGGGAGAGAGAGACCCAGTACTTC. Translation: CASSPLGLAGGERETQYF.

In DNA form, the CDR3 reads TGTGCCAGCAGCTTAGACTCCGGGACAGCCTCCTACGAGCAGTACTTC. Protein: CASSLDSGTASYEQYF. The V gene is TRBV7-2, the J gene TRBJ2-7; 7 bases fit TRBD1. Trimming cost V 1 base and J 0 bases; bases outside gene matches: 6. The length of the CDR3 is 16 residues. Germline assignment: CDR1 SGHTA and CDR2 FQGNSA.

The V and J genes are TRBV7-7 and TRBJ1-5; D is possibly TRBD1 (5 bases). From germline, CDR1 is SSHAT and CDR2 FNYEAQ (reference sequence). Trimming took 5 bases from V and 4 from J, leaving 15 bases between them. The CDR3 runs 15 residues. The CDR3 bases are TGTGCCAGCAGCCAGGAGGGGTTCCGGAATCAGCCCCAGCATTTT. Translating it yields CASSQEGFRNQPQHF.

V usage is TRBV5-1 and J usage is TRBJ2-7; 8 nucleotides align to TRBD2. The length of the CDR3 is 14 residues. Germline assignment: CDR1 SGHRS and CDR2 YFSETQ. V was clipped by 5 bases and J by 2 bases; unmatched bases: 6. CDR3 nucleotide sequence: TGCGCCAGCAGACCAAGCGGGGGTCCCTACGAGCAGTACTTC. Encoded protein: CASRPSGGPYEQYF.

The chain links TRBV6-1 to TRBJ1-2; D is possibly TRBD1 (6 bases). Germline CDR1 and CDR2: MNHNS and SASEGT. This CDR3 is 15 amino acids long. V gave up 7 bases and J gave up 4 bases, with 19 bases separating them. The CDR3 DNA follows: TGTGCCAGCACTATCAGCGTACAGGGTGTCTATGGCTACACCTTC. This codes for CASTISVQGVYGYTF.

V gene TRBV5-1 combines with J gene TRBJ1-2; 7 bases are shared with TRBD1. From germline, CDR1 is SGHRS and CDR2 YFSETQ. After removal of 0 bases from V and 7 bases from J, the junction contained 9 bases not matched to a gene. The CDR3 extends over 15 amino acids. The CDR3 DNA sequence: TGCGCCAGCAGCTTGGCCTTTGGCAGGGACAGTGGCTACACCTTC. This translates into CASSLAFGRDSGYTF.

About this clone itself: Other DNA sequences in this specimen translate into the identical CDR3. The chain combines TRBV30 with TRBJ1-5; tentatively, D is TRBD1 (5 bases). V lost 0 bases, J lost 3 bases, and 12 bases lay in between. The germline V gene encodes CDR1 GTSNPN and CDR2 SVGIG (reference sequence). This CDR3 region has 15 residues. For the CDR3, the DNA is TGTGCCTGGAGTGTGCTGGGACTGCCCAATCAGCCCCAGCATTTT. This gives the protein CAWSVLGLPNQPQHF.